This T cell receptor (beta chain) was profiled in a study of beta chain features in type 1 diabetes. The ends were cut back, 4 bases at V and 2 bases at J, with 24 bases in the middle. The CDR3 is made up of 19 amino acids. What was sequenced were expressed TCRB transcripts, since all of the isolated RNA had been reverse transcribed. The table came from immunoSEQ multiplex PCR; TCRdb's copy has only in-frame clones and leaves some out. The table includes under 950,000 clones, 17% detected once. The rearrangement joins TRBV23-1 to TRBJ1-5, with a possible D match to TRBD1 (6 bases). TRBV23-1 is reported as an ORF; its role is uncertain. The TCR comes from a woman aged 18 to 35 in good health. Sequencing was performed on naive CD4+ T cells from blood. The CDR3 sequence is CASSRGGQWEEEGNQPQHF. CDR3 in DNA: TGCGCCAGCAGTCGGGGCGGACAGTGGGAGGAGGAGGGCAATCAGCCCCAGCATTTT.